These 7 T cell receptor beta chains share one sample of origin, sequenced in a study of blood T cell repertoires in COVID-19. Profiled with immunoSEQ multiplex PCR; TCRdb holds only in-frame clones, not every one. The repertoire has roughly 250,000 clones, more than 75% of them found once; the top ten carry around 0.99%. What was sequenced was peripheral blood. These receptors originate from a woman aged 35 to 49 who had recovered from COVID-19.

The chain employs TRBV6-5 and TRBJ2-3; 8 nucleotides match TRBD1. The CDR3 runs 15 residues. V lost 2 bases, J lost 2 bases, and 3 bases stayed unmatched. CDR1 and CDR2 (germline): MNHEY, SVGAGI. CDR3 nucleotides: TGTGCCAGCAGTTACGGCCAGGGGGCCACAGATACGCAGTATTTT. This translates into CASSYGQGATDTQYF.

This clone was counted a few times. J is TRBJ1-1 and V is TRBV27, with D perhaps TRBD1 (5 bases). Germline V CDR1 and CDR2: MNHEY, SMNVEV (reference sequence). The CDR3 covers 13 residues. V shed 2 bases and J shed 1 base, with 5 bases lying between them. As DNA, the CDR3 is TGTGCCAGCAGTTTACAGGGGAACACTGAAGCTTTCTTT. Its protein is CASSLQGNTEAFF.

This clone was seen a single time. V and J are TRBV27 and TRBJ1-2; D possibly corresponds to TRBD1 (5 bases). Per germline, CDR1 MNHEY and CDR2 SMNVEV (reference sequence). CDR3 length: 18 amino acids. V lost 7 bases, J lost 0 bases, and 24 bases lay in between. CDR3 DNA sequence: TGTGCCAGCAACCCCCTGGGGGGTGGGATTCCCGCTAACTATGGCTACACCTTC. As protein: CASNPLGGGIPANYGYTF.

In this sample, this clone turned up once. CDR3 nucleotide sequence: TGTGCCAGCAGCCCACTAGCGGGAGCGACAGATACGCAGTATTTT. This encodes CASSPLAGATDTQYF. The V gene is TRBV9, the J gene TRBJ2-3; 11 bases are shared with TRBD2. The CDR3 runs to 15 residues. V shed 4 bases, J shed 3 bases, and the junction held 4 bases outside the gene matches. Per germline, CDR1 SGDLS and CDR2 YYNGEE.

DNA for the CDR3: TGTGCCACCAGGGGAGGGCTCTCGGGGGCTGAGCAGTTCTTC. It translates to CATRGGLSGAEQFF. The genes are TRBV19 and TRBJ2-1; tentative D call: TRBD2 (7 bases). V lost 10 bases and J 9 bases, leaving 22 bases between the germline ends. Germline CDR1 and CDR2: LNHDA and SQIVND (reference sequence). The CDR3 sequence is 14 residues long.

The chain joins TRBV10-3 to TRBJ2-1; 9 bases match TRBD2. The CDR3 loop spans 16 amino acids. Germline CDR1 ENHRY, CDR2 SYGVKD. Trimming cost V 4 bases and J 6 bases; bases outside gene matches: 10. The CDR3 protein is CAISGGSGSSGNEQFF. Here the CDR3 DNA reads TGTGCCATCAGTGGTGGTAGCGGGAGCTCGGGCAATGAGCAGTTCTTC.

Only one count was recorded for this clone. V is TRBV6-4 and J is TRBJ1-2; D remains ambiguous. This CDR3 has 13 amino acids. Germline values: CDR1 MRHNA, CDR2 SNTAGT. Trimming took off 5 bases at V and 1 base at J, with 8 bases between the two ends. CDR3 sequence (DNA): TGTGCCAGCAGTCTAACCTTTAACTATGGCTACACCTTC. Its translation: CASSLTFNYGYTF.